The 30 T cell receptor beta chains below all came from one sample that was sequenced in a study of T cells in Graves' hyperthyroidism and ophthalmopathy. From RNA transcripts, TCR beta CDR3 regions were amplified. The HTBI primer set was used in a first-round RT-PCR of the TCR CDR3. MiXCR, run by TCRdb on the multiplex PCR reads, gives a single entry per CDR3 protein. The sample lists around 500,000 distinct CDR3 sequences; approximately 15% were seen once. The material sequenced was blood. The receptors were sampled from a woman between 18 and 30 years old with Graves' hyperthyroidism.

CDR3 loop: CASSLTGEGEQFF. The CDR3 nucleotides read TGTGCCAGCAGCTTGACAGGGGAGGGTGAGCAGTTCTTC. This chain links TRBV11-2 with TRBJ2-1; tentatively, D is TRBD1 (8 bases). Trimming shortened V by 3 bases and J by 9 bases, and 12 bases separated the two germline ends. The CDR3 is 13 amino acids. Per the germline V gene, CDR1 is SGHAT and CDR2 is FQNNGV.

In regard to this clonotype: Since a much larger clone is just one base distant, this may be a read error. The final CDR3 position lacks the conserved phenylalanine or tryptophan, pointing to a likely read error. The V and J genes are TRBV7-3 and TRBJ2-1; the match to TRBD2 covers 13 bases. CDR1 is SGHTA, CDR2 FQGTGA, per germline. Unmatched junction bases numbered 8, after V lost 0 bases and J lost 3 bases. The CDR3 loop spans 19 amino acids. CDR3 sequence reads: CASSLTGLAGVPNYNEQFL. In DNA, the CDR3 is TGTGCCAGCAGCTTAACAGGACTAGCGGGAGTCCCTAACTACAATGAGCAGTTCCTC.

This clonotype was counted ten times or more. The CDR3 nucleotides read TGTGCCAGCACCTTTAGCGGGAGGGCCGGAAAGACCCAGTACTTC. It translates to CASTFSGRAGKTQYF. The genes are TRBV12-3 or TRBV12-4 and TRBJ2-5; 11 positions match TRBD2. The CDR3 is 15 amino acids. V shed 7 bases, J shed 6 bases, and the junction held 10 bases outside the gene matches.

CDR3 protein: CASSYSSGSTDTQYF. In nucleotides, the CDR3 is TGTGCCAGCAGTTACTCGAGCGGGAGCACAGATACGCAGTATTTT. This sequence joins TRBV6-2 or TRBV6-3 and TRBJ2-3; D might be TRBD2 (6 bases). V dropped 0 bases and J dropped 0 bases, with 7 bases sitting between them. The CDR3 extends over 15 amino acids. Germline lookup yields CDR1 MNHEY and CDR2 SVGEGT.

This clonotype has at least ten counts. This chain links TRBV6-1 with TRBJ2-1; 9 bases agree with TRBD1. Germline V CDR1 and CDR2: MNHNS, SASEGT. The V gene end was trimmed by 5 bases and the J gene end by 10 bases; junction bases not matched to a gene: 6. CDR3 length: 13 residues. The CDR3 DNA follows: TGTGCCAGCAGTTTAAAGGACAGGGGAGAGCAGTTCTTC. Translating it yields CASSLKDRGEQFF.

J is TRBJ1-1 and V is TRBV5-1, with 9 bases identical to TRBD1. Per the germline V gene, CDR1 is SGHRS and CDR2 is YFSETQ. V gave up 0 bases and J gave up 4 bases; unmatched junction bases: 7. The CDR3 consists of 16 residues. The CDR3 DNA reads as TGCGCCAGCAGCTTGGAACAGGGGGCAAGGAGCACTGAAGCTTTCTTT. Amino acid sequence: CASSLEQGARSTEAFF.

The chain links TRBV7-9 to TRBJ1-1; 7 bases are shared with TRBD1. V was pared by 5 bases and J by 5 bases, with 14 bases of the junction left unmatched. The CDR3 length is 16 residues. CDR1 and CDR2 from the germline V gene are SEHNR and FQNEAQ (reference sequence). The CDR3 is CASSLPRTGKETEAFF. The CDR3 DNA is TGTGCCAGCAGCCTCCCGAGGACAGGCAAAGAGACTGAAGCTTTCTTT.

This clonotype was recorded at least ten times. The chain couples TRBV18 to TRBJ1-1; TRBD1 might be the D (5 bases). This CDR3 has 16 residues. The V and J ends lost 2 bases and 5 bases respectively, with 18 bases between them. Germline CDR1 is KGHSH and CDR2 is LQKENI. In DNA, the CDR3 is TGTGCCAGCTCACCAGCGGAGTTACGGGAGGGGACTGAAGCTTTCTTT. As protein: CASSPAELREGTEAFF. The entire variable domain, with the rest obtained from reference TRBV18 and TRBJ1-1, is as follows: NAGVMQNPRHLVRRRGQEARLRCSPMKGHSHVYWYRQLPEEGLKFMVYLQKENIIDESGMPKERFSAEFPKEGPSILRIQQVVRGDSAAYFCASSPAELREGTEAFFGQGTRLTVV.

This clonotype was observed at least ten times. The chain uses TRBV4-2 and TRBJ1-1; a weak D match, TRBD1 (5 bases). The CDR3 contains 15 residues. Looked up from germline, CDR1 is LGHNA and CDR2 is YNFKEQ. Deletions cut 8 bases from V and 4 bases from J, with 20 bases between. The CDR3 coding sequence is TGTGCCAGCCTCTCGGCCTCGACGGGGGGCACTGAAGCTTTCTTT. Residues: CASLSASTGGTEAFF.

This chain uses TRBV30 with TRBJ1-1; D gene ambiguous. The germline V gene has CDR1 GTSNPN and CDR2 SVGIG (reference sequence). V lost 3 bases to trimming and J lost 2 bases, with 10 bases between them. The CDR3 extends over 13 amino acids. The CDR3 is CAWSERLNTEAFF. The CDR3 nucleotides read TGTGCCTGGAGCGAGAGGTTAAACACTGAAGCTTTCTTT.

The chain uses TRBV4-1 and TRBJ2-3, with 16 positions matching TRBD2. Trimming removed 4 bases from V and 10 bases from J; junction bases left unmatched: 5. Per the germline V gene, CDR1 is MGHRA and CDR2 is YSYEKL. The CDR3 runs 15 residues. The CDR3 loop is CASSPGTSGRVAQYF. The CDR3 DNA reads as TGCGCCAGCAGCCCGGGGACTAGCGGGAGGGTTGCGCAGTATTTT.

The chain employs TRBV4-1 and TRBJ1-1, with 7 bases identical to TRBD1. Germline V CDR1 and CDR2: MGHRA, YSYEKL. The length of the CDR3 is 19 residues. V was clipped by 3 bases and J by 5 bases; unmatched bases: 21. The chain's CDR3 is CASSQPRFDRDRRETEAFF. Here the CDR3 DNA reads TGCGCCAGCAGCCAGCCAAGGTTCGACAGGGATCGAAGGGAAACTGAAGCTTTCTTT.

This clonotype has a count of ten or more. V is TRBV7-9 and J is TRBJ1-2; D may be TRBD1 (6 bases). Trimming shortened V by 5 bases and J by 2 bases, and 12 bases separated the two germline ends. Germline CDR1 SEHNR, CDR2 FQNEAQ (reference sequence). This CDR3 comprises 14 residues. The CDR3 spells CASSIGQSNYGYTF. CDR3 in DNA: TGTGCCAGCAGCATCGGACAGTCCAACTATGGCTACACCTTC.

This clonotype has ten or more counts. CDR3 sequence reads: CASNPVADTQYF. As DNA, the CDR3 is TGTGCCAGCAACCCGGTGGCAGATACGCAGTATTTT. V and J are TRBV7-9 and TRBJ2-3; D uncertain. CDR1 is SEHNR, CDR2 FQNEAQ, per germline (reference sequence). Trimming removed 7 bases from V and 4 bases from J, with 9 bases in between. The CDR3 has 12 amino acids.

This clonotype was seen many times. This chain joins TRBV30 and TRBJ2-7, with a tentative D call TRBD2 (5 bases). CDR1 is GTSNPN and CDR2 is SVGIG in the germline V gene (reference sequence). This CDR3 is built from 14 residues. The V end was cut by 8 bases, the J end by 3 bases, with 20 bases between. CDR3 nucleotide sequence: TGTGCCGCGGTTCAGGACGCAGGAGGCTACGAGCAGTACTTC. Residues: CAAVQDAGGYEQYF.

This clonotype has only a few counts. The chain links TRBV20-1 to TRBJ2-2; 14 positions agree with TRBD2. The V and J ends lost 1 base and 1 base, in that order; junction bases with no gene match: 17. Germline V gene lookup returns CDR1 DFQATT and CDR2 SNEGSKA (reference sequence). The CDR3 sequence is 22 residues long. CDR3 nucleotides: TGCAGTGCTAGAGGGGTAGGGCGACTAGCGGGAGGGCGTTACCTGAACACCGGGGAGCTGTTTTTT. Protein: CSARGVGRLAGGRYLNTGELFF.

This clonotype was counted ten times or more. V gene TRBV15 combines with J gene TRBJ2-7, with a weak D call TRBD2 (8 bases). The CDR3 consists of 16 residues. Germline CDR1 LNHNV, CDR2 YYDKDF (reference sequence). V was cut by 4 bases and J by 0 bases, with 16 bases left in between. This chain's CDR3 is CATSTIAGQPSYEQYF. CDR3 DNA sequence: TGTGCCACCAGCACTATAGCGGGACAGCCCTCCTACGAGCAGTACTTC.

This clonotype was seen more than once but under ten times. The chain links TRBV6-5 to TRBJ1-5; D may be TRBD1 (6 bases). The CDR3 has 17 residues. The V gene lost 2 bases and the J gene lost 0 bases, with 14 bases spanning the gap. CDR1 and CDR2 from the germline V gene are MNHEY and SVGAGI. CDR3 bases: TGTGCCAGCAGTTACGGGAGGGGGTTGAATAGCAATCAGCCCCAGCATTTT. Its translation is CASSYGRGLNSNQPQHF.

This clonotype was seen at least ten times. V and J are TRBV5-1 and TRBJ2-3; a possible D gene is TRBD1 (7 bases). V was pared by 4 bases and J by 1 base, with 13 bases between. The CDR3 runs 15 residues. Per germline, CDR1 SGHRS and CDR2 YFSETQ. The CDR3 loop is CASSAGQSGTDTQYF. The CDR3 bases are TGCGCCAGCAGCGCGGGACAGAGCGGCACAGATACGCAGTATTTT.

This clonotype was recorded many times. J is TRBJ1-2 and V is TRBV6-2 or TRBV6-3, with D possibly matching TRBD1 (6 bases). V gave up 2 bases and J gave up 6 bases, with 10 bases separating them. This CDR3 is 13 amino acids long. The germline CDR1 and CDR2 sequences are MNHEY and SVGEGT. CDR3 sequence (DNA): TGTGCCAGCAGTTACAACAGGGTTCATGGCTACACCTTC. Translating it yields CASSYNRVHGYTF.

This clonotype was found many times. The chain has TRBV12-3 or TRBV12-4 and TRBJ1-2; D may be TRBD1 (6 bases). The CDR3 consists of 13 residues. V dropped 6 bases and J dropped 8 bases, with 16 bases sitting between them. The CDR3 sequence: CASSGNRAWGYTF. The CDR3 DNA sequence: TGTGCCAGCAGCGGGAACAGGGCTTGGGGCTACACCTTC.

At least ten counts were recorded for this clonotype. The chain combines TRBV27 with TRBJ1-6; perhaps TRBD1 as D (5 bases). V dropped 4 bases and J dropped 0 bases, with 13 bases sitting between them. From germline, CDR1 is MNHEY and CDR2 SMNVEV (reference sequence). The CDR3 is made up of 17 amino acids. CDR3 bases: TGTGCCAGCAGTTCCTCTAGGGGTAGCTCCTATAATTCACCCCTCCACTTT. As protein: CASSSSRGSSYNSPLHF.

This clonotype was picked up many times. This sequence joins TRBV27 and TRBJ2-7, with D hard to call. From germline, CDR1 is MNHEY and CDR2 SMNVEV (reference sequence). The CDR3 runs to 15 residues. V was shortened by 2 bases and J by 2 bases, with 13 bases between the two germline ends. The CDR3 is CASSLLGTETYEQYF. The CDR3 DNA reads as TGTGCCAGCAGTTTACTCGGTACAGAGACCTACGAGCAGTACTTC.

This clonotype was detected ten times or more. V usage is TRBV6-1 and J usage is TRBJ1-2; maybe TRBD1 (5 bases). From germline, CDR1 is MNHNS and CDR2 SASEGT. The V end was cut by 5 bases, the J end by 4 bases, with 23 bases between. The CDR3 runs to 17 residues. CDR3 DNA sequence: TGTGCCAGCAGTTATTTACAGGTCTACACGCGCGCCTATGGCTACACCTTC. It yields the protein CASSYLQVYTRAYGYTF.

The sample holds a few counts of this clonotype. As DNA, the CDR3 is TGCAGTGCTCCAGGTTGGACCGGGGAGCTGTTTTTT. This codes for CSAPGWTGELFF. The V gene is TRBV20-1, the J gene TRBJ2-2, with D unclear. Trimming took off 5 bases at V and 5 bases at J, with 9 bases between the two ends. CDR3 size: 12 residues. In germline, CDR1 is DFQATT, CDR2 SNEGSKA (reference sequence).

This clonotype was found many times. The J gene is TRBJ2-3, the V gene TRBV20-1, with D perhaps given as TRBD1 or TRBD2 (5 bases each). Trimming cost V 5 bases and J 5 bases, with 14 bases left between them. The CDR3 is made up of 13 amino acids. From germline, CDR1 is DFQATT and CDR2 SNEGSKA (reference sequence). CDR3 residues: CSAALGAEDTQYF. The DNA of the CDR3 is TGCAGTGCTGCACTAGGGGCAGAAGATACGCAGTATTTT.

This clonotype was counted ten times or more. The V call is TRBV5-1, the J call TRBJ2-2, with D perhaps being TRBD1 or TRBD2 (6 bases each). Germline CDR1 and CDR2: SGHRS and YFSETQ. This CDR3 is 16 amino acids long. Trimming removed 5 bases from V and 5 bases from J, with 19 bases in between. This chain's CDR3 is CASSPEGGWRTGELFF. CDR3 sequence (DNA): TGCGCCAGCAGTCCGGAGGGGGGCTGGAGGACCGGGGAGCTGTTTTTT.

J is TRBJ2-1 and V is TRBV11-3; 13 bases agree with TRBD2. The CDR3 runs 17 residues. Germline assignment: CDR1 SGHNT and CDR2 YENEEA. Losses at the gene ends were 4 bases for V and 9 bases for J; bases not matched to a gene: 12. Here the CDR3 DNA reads TGTGCCAGCAGCTCCCGCGACATAAGACTAGCGGGGGGTGAGCAGTTCTTC. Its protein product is CASSSRDIRLAGGEQFF.

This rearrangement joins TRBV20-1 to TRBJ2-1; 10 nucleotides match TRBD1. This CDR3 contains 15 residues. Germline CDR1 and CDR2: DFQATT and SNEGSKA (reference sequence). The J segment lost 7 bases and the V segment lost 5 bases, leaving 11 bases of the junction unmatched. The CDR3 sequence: CSAYNSDRGRNEQFF. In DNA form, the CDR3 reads TGCAGTGCTTACAACTCAGACAGGGGGCGGAATGAGCAGTTCTTC.

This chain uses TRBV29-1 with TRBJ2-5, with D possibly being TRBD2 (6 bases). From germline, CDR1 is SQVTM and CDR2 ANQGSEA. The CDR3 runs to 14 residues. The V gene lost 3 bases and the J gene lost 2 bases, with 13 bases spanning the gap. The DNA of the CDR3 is TGCAGCGTTGATTTGGACTATCCGCAAGAGACCCAGTACTTC. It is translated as CSVDLDYPQETQYF.